Listed here are 23 T cell receptor beta chains from one sample, sequenced in a study of PD-1 blockade in classical Hodgkin lymphoma. Time point of the sample: cycle 4 day 1 (C4D1), after 5 to 7 weeks of nivolumab. Relapse after autologous stem cell transplantation occurred in every patient, and brentuximab vedotin exposure varied. Some clones are missing from TCRdb's copy, which holds only in-frame ones; the method was immunoSEQ multiplex PCR. This sample carries over 20,000 clones, about 85% of them seen once, and the ten largest clones take about 14%. The sequenced sample was peripheral blood mononuclear cells (PBMCs), obtained before the fourth cycle of nivolumab. Receptor source: a human donor with classical Hodgkin lymphoma.

The chain couples TRBV6-5 to TRBJ2-1, with 10 bases aligning to TRBD2. CDR1 and CDR2 (germline): MNHEY, SVGAGI. Trimming cost V 2 bases and J 8 bases; bases outside gene matches: 9. This CDR3 spans 16 amino acids. CDR3 residues: CASSYGSSGRIHEQFF. The CDR3 DNA reads TGTGCCAGCAGTTACGGATCTAGCGGGAGAATCCATGAGCAGTTCTTC.

There are a few counts of this clone. V gene TRBV5-1 combines with J gene TRBJ2-5; a possible D gene is TRBD2 (5 bases). The germline gives CDR1 SGHRS, CDR2 YFSETQ. V dropped 1 base and J dropped 5 bases, with 15 bases sitting between them. The CDR3 extends over 15 amino acids. CDR3 loop: CASSLYGGTGETQYF. For the CDR3, the DNA is TGCGCCAGCAGCTTGTACGGCGGAACGGGGGAGACCCAGTACTTC. Variable domain in full (rest from reference TRBV5-1 and TRBJ2-5): KAGVTQTPRYLIKTRGQQVTLSCSPISGHRSVSWYQQTPGQGLQFLFEYFSETQRNKGNFPGRFSGRQFSNSRSEMNVSTLELGDSALYLCASSLYGGTGETQYFGPGTRLLVL.

The V call is TRBV4-1, the J call TRBJ2-7, with TRBD2 matching over 11 bases. CDR1 MGHRA and CDR2 YSYEKL come from the germline V gene. This CDR3 contains 15 residues. The ends lost 4 bases at V and 3 bases at J; junction bases unmatched: 5. The CDR3: CASSPEGLAVYEQYF. The CDR3, as DNA: TGCGCCAGCAGCCCGGAGGGACTAGCGGTCTACGAGCAGTACTTC.

CDR3 coding DNA: TGTGCCAGCAGTCCCAGCCAGATAACCACAGATACGCAGTATTTT. Its translation is CASSPSQITTDTQYF. This rearrangement joins TRBV27 to TRBJ2-3, with D hard to call. V lost 5 bases and J lost 2, with 14 bases in between. Germline CDR1 and CDR2: MNHEY and SMNVEV (reference sequence). This CDR3 is 15 amino acids long.

The chain carries TRBV6-6 and TRBJ2-7; D is tentatively TRBD1 or TRBD2 (5 bases each). CDR3 length: 12 amino acids. Germline V lookup: CDR1 MNHNY, CDR2 SVGAGI (reference sequence). Trimming cost V 3 bases and J 6 bases, with 9 bases left between them. The CDR3 nucleotides read TGTGCCAGCAGTTATCCAGGGAGCGAGCAGTACTTC. Its translation: CASSYPGSEQYF.

This clone was counted once. This chain joins TRBV9 and TRBJ2-7, with D perhaps matching TRBD1 (6 bases). Germline assignment: CDR1 SGDLS and CDR2 YYNGEE. The CDR3 contains 15 residues. The ends were cut back, 3 bases at V and 1 base at J, with 14 bases in the middle. The CDR3 DNA follows: TGTGCCAGCAGCGAGGGACCTACAGGGTCCTACGAGCAGTACTTC. It specifies CASSEGPTGSYEQYF.

The rearrangement joins TRBV19 to TRBJ1-2; 7 nucleotides agree with TRBD1. V lost 7 bases to trimming and J lost 4 bases; unmatched junction nucleotides: 9. The CDR3 is made up of 14 amino acids. Germline CDR1 is LNHDA and CDR2 is SQIVND (reference sequence). CDR3 loop: CASTQGGQFYGYTF. The CDR3 DNA follows: TGTGCCAGTACCCAAGGGGGACAGTTCTATGGCTACACCTTC.

The V gene is TRBV19, the J gene TRBJ1-1, with a tentative D call TRBD1 (5 bases). V was pared by 1 base and J by 1 base, with 10 bases between. From germline, CDR1 is LNHDA and CDR2 SQIVND (reference sequence). The CDR3 runs 15 residues. The CDR3 bases are TGTGCCAGTAGTATAGGTCCCGGGGGGAACACTGAAGCTTTCTTT. This codes for CASSIGPGGNTEAFF.

This chain connects TRBV19 to TRBJ2-3; D is unresolved. Trimming pared 6 bases from V and 1 base from J, leaving 11 bases between. The CDR3 has 14 amino acids. Germline V gene data show CDR1 as LNHDA and CDR2 as SQIVND (reference sequence). CDR3: CASRDPPGTDTQYF. For the CDR3, the DNA is TGTGCCAGTAGAGATCCGCCCGGCACAGATACGCAGTATTTT.

This clone was detected only once. The V and J genes are TRBV7-6 and TRBJ1-4; 7 bases map to TRBD1. Trimming at V came to 7 bases and at J to 1 base, leaving 9 bases not matched to a gene. This CDR3 has 16 residues. Germline loops: CDR1 SGHVS, CDR2 FNYEAQ. This CDR3 is CASTLTPGGTNEKLFF. CDR3 nucleotides: TGTGCCAGCACCCTAACGCCAGGGGGAACTAATGAAAAACTGTTTTTT.

This clone turned up a few times. The chain combines TRBV5-4 with TRBJ2-1; D gene ambiguous. The CDR3 covers 11 residues. Germline loops: CDR1 SGHNT, CDR2 YYREEE (reference sequence). Trimming pared 3 bases from V and 7 bases from J, leaving 5 bases between. This CDR3 reads CASSSTNEQFF. The CDR3 bases are TGTGCCAGCAGCTCCACAAATGAGCAGTTCTTC.

The chain combines TRBV7-3 with TRBJ2-4; tentatively, D is TRBD1 (6 bases). Germline V CDR1 and CDR2: SGHTA, FQGTGA. The ends were cut back, 1 base at V and 5 bases at J, with 9 bases in the middle. This CDR3 comprises 14 residues. In DNA form, the CDR3 reads TGTGCCAGCAGCTTAAAAACAGGGCAAAACATTCAGTACTTC. Its translation: CASSLKTGQNIQYF.

The CDR3 coding sequence is TGTGCCAGCAGTTTGTTACCGGGACAATGGGACTCACCCCTCCACTTT. Amino acid sequence: CASSLLPGQWDSPLHF. The chain couples TRBV27 to TRBJ1-6, with TRBD1 as a possible D gene (6 bases). Between the trimmed V and J ends, which lost 3 bases and 10 bases, there was a span of 19 bases. The CDR3 has 16 amino acids. Germline lookup yields CDR1 MNHEY and CDR2 SMNVEV (reference sequence).

The chain couples TRBV5-4 to TRBJ2-7; D remains ambiguous. The CDR3 sequence is 12 residues long. Germline CDR1 SGHNT, CDR2 YYREEE (reference sequence). V was pared by 0 bases and J by 2 bases, with 3 bases between. CDR3 sequence (DNA): TGTGCCAGCAGCTTGGCGCCCTACGAGCAGTACTTC. Amino acids: CASSLAPYEQYF.

The CDR3 sequence: CASSTTGTRDEQYF. CDR3 in DNA: TGTGCCAGCAGCACCACCGGGACTAGGGACGAGCAGTACTTC. This chain joins TRBV9 and TRBJ2-7; 8 bases are a match to TRBD2. CDR1 is SGDLS and CDR2 is YYNGEE in the germline V gene. V lost 4 bases to trimming and J lost 5 bases; unmatched junction nucleotides: 8. This CDR3 comprises 14 residues.

On this clone: Its ends do not fully match the called genes, so a read error is possible. The J gene is TRBJ2-1, the V gene TRBV6-5, with D maybe TRBD2 (6 bases). Germline CDR1 reads MNHEY; CDR2 reads SVGAGI. The CDR3 loop spans 12 amino acids. The CDR3 nucleotides are TGTGCCAGCAGGGCGTCAACGGGACTCATAGTCTTC. It specifies CASRASTGLIVF.

The rearrangement links TRBV7-8 to TRBJ2-7; D is undetermined. V lost 1 base and J 3 bases, leaving 10 bases between the germline ends. From germline, CDR1 is SGHVS and CDR2 FQNEAQ. This CDR3 contains 14 residues. In nucleotides, the CDR3 is TGTGCCAGCAGCTTAGTACCCGACAACTACGAGCAGTACTTC. This encodes CASSLVPDNYEQYF.

For the CDR3, the DNA is TGTGCCAGCAGTTACGCAGGGGCTAATGAAAAACTGTTTTTT. Protein sequence: CASSYAGANEKLFF. The V and J genes are TRBV6-5 and TRBJ1-4, with D possibly matching TRBD1 (6 bases). Per the germline V gene, CDR1 is MNHEY and CDR2 is SVGAGI. The length of the CDR3 is 14 residues. The germline V and J ends were trimmed by 2 bases and 3 bases, with 7 bases remaining between them.

The chain joins TRBV7-2 to TRBJ1-5; D gene unclear. Germline V gene sequence: CDR1 SGHTA, CDR2 FQGNSA. The CDR3 is 12 amino acids. V gave up 0 bases and J gave up 6 bases, with 3 bases separating them. The DNA for the CDR3 is TGTGCCAGCAGCTTAGCGGGTCAGCCCCAGCATTTT. This translates into CASSLAGQPQHF.

V and J are TRBV5-1 and TRBJ1-2; no firm D call. Trimming took 0 bases from V and 4 from J, leaving 7 bases between them. The CDR3 is made up of 13 amino acids. Germline lookup yields CDR1 SGHRS and CDR2 YFSETQ. The CDR3 nucleotides read TGCGCCAGCAGCTTGGACAGCTCCTATGGCTACACCTTC. Translating gives CASSLDSSYGYTF.

By proportion, this clone is large. The chain is built from TRBV9 and TRBJ2-3, with D hard to call. Trimming took off 5 bases at V and 5 bases at J, with 18 bases between the two ends. The CDR3 is 15 residues long. CDR1 is SGDLS, CDR2 YYNGEE, per germline. The CDR3 nucleotides are TGTGCCAGCAGAATGTCCGATGGGCATGAAGATACGCAGTATTTT. Translating it yields CASRMSDGHEDTQYF.

The chain recombines TRBV5-1 with TRBJ1-1; 12 bases are shared with TRBD1. Germline V lookup: CDR1 SGHRS, CDR2 YFSETQ. Trimming at V came to 1 base and at J to 5 bases, leaving 9 bases not matched to a gene. The CDR3 loop spans 17 amino acids. Here the CDR3 reads CASSLLGQGATGTEAFF. The CDR3 coding sequence is TGCGCCAGCAGCTTGTTGGGACAGGGGGCTACGGGTACTGAAGCTTTCTTT. The variable domain in full, completed from reference TRBV5-1 and TRBJ1-1, reads KAGVTQTPRYLIKTRGQQVTLSCSPISGHRSVSWYQQTPGQGLQFLFEYFSETQRNKGNFPGRFSGRQFSNSRSEMNVSTLELGDSALYLCASSLLGQGATGTEAFFGQGTRLTVV.

V is TRBV7-8 and J is TRBJ1-5, with a weak D call TRBD1 (5 bases). The V gene lost 5 bases and the J gene lost 7 bases, with 12 bases spanning the gap. The CDR3 spans 13 residues. Germline V gene lookup returns CDR1 SGHVS and CDR2 FQNEAQ. The CDR3 nucleotides are TGTGCCAGCAGCCTTCAGGGTGGGCAGCCCCAGCATTTT. This encodes CASSLQGGQPQHF.